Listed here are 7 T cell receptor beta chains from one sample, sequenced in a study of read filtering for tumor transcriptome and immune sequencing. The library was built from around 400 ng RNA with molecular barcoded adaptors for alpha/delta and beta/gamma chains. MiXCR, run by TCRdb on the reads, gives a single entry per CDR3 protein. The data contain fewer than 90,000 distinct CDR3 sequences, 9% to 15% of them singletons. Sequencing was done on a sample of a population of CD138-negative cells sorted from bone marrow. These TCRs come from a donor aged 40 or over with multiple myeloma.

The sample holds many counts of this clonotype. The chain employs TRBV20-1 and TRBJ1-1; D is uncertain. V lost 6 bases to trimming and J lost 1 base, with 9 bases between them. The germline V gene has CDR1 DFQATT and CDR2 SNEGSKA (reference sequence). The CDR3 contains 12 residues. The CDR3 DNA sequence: TGCAGTGCCGGGGTGCAGAACACTGAAGCTTTCTTT. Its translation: CSAGVQNTEAFF.

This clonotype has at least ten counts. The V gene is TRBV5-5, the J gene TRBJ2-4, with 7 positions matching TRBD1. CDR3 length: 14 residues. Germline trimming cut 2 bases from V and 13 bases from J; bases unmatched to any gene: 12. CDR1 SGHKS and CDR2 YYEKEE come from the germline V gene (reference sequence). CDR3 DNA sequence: TGTGCCAGCAGCTTACAAGTATCACCGGGACAGCAGTACTTC. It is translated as CASSLQVSPGQQYF.

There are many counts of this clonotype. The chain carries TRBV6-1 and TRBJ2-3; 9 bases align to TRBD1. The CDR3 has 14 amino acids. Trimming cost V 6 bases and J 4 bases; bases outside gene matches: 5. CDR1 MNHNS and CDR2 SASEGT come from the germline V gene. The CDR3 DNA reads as TGTGCCAGCAGCCTAGGGACAGGGCCAGATACGCAGTATTTT. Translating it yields CASSLGTGPDTQYF.

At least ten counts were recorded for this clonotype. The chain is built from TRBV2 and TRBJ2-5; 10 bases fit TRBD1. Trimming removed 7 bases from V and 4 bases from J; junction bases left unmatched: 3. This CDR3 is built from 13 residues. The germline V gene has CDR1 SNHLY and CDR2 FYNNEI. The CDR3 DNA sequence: TGTGCCAGCACTGGACAGGGGGGAGAGACCCAGTACTTC. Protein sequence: CASTGQGGETQYF. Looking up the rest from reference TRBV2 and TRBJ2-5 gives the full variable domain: EPEVTQTPSHQVTQMGQEVILRCVPISNHLYFYWYRQILGQKVEFLVSFYNNEISEKSEIFDDQFSVERPDGSNFTLKIRSTKLEDSAMYFCASTGQGGETQYFGPGTRLLVL.

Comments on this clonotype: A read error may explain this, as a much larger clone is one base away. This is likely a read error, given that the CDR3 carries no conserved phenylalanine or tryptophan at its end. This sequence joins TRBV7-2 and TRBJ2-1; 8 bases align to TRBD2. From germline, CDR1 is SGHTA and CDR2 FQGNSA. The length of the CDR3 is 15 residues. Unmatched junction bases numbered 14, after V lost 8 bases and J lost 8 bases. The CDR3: CASGRTGTRTYEQFI. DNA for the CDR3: TGTGCCAGCGGCCGTACCGGGACTAGGACCTATGAGCAGTTCATC.

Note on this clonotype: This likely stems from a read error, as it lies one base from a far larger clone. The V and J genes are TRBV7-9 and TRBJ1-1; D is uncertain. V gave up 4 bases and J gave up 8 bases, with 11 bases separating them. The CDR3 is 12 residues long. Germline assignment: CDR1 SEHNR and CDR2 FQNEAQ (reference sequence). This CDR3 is CASSSVGIEAFF. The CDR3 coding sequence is TGTGCCAGCAGCTCAGTTGGGATCGAAGCTTTCTTT.

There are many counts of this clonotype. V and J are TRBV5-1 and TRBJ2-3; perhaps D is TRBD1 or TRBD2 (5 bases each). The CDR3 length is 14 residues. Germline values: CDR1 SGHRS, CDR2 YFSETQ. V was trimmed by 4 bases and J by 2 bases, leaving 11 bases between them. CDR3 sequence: CASSTGTVTDTQYF. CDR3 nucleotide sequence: TGCGCCAGCAGCACCGGGACCGTCACAGATACGCAGTATTTT.